The 3 T cell receptor beta chains in this list originate from one sample, sequenced in a study of cytomegalovirus exposure and HLA in healthy donors (dated by TCRdb to 2015 to 2018). Libraries came from the immunoSEQ multiplex PCR assay. For the multiplex PCR, a mixture combining 60 forward primers for TCR Vbeta segments and 13 reverse primers for TCR Jbeta segments was used. TCRdb limited this immuneACCESS table to in-frame rearrangements with V and J called. A share of clones is missing; checked studies link under half to unresolved V genes, and the rest is unexplained. For this sample there are 100,000 to 150,000 clones; about 80% appear just once. The top ten constitute around 3.6% of the sample. The sequencing sample was made of PBMCs. These receptors all come from a man aged 35 to 55 in good health and CMV-seronegative.

This sequence joins TRBV6-6 and TRBJ1-1; unclear D gene. This CDR3 spans 12 amino acids. Germline assignment: CDR1 MNHNY and CDR2 SVGAGI (reference sequence). The ends were cut back, 7 bases at V and 2 bases at J, with 8 bases in the middle. The CDR3 here is CASILGNTEAFF. The CDR3 DNA reads TGTGCCAGCATACTAGGAAACACTGAAGCTTTCTTT.

The chain employs TRBV5-1 and TRBJ1-2; 8 bases align to TRBD1. With 4 bases clipped from V and 6 bases from J, the junction kept 8 bases outside the gene matches. This CDR3 has 14 residues. Germline V CDR1 and CDR2: SGHRS, YFSETQ. The CDR3: CASSAIQGADGYTF. CDR3 nucleotide sequence: TGCGCCAGCAGCGCTATTCAGGGGGCGGATGGCTACACCTTC.

The rearrangement links TRBV6-6 to TRBJ1-6; 9 positions match TRBD1. Germline CDR1 and CDR2: MNHNY and SVGAGI (reference sequence). The V and J ends lost 2 bases and 6 bases, in that order; junction bases with no gene match: 2. The CDR3 has 15 amino acids. CDR3 nucleotide sequence: TGTGCCAGCAGTTACAAGGACAGGGGTAATTCACCCCTCCACTTT. Its translation: CASSYKDRGNSPLHF.